This T cell receptor beta chain was sequenced during a study of T cell repertoires in cytomegalovirus infection. Looking at the study overall: Indications of both CMV infection and matching HLA type were provided by public TCR beta signatures. The study's findings and limits: HLA-C-restricted CMV-specific TCR beta clonotypes were dominant in the ex vivo response. Cumulated frequencies of public TCR beta families served to identify carriers of CMV plus the relevant HLA.

V lost 3 bases to trimming and J lost 1 base, with 12 bases between them. Looked up from germline, CDR1 is ENHRY and CDR2 is SYGVKD. CDR3 length: 15 residues. Via MiXCR, TCRdb re-called the reads, giving one row per CDR3 protein. The sample lists hundreds of thousands of distinct CDR3 sequences; about a sixth were seen once. This clonotype was picked up many times. Antigen: not known. The sequenced sample consisted of PBMCs. V usage is TRBV10-3 and J usage is TRBJ1-1; the D gene is possibly TRBD1 (5 bases). This receptor was identified in a human donor in good health (CMV status not recorded). Some clones in this sample may be carry-over from other donors' samples. In DNA, the CDR3 is TGTGCCATCAGTGATATAGGACAAGGGAACACTGAAGCTTTCTTT. This sequence encodes CAISDIGQGNTEAFF.